Listed here is a single TCR beta chain. Antigen unknown. This sample is drawn from a study of monozygotic twins with inflammatory bowel disease. Following a re-call of the 5' RACE reads, TCRdb has one entry per CDR3 protein and lacks DNA. This sample's clone table lists some 300,000 distinct CDR3 sequences. General study points: Cells of different T cell subtypes could not be told apart.

This receptor was taken from a human donor with ulcerative colitis or Crohn's disease, or a healthy co-twin of an affected twin (not recorded which). Input material: blood.

The CDR3 is CASSLSALARRGEQFF. The rearrangement joins TRBV7-8 to TRBJ2-1; TCRdb names TRBD2, which stays unverified in the absence of DNA. The CDR3 covers 16 residues. Germline CDR1 SGHVS, CDR2 FQNEAQ. Drawing the rest from reference TRBV7-8 and TRBJ2-1, the complete variable domain is GAGVSQSPRYKVAKRGQDVALRCDPISGHVSLFWYQQALGQGPEFLTYFQNEAQLDKSGLPSDRFFAERPEGSVSTLKIQRTQQEDSAVYLCASSLSALARRGEQFFGPGTRLTVL.